The clone carrying this TCR beta chain was observed a handful of times. Its matching antigen is unknown. V shed 9 bases and J shed 4 bases, with 9 bases lying between them. The V gene's germline CDR1 is ENHRY and CDR2 SYGVKD. There are 11 residues in the CDR3. This sample is drawn from a study of PD-1 blockade in classical Hodgkin lymphoma. The study, taken as a whole, reports: Any patient who commenced nivolumab under 1 year after ASCT was excluded. In newly diagnosed patients, baseline TCR diversity was reportedly below that of healthy donors.

The time point: cycle 4 day 1 (C4D1), after 6 weeks of nivolumab. Relapses following autologous stem cell transplantation were seen in all patients, with brentuximab vedotin exposure varying. Patients reached a best response of complete response, partial response or progressive disease. Method: immunoSEQ multiplex PCR; TCRdb's copy keeps in-frame clones and lacks some. The table shows 25,000 to 40,000 clones, with over 75% occurring only once. The sequence came from a human donor with classical Hodgkin lymphoma. The chain carries TRBV10-3 and TRBJ1-2; D perhaps matches TRBD1 (5 bases). Here the sequenced sample was peripheral blood mononuclear cells (PBMCs), taken before the fourth cycle of nivolumab. The CDR3 reads CAMGDGYGYTF. CDR3 nucleotides: TGTGCCATGGGGGATGGCTATGGCTACACCTTC.